This is a list of T cell receptor beta chains from one sample in a study of blood T cell repertoires in COVID-19. Sequenced by immunoSEQ multiplex PCR; TCRdb stores in-frame clones only, minus some. In the table there are approximately 120,000 clones, approximately 87% of which are singletons. Sequenced sample: peripheral blood. These receptors came from a man in his fifties or sixties with acute or convalescent COVID-19. The CDR3 runs from the conserved cysteine through the conserved F or W.

V gene: TRBV6-6; J gene: TRBJ1-2; CDR3 protein: CASSYSDRDAYGYTF
V gene: TRBV7-9; J gene: TRBJ1-2; CDR3 protein: CASSLVAEARYTF
V gene: TRBV6-5; J gene: TRBJ1-2; CDR3 protein: CASRRGSLAYGYTF
V gene: TRBV11-3; J gene: TRBJ1-1; CDR3 protein: CASSFRRGGAGQTEAFF
V gene: TRBV11-3; J gene: TRBJ1-3; CDR3 protein: CASSVRAGGVGNTIYF
V gene: TRBV27; J gene: TRBJ2-7; CDR3 protein: CASTRPGLAGSEQYF
V gene: TRBV20-1; J gene: TRBJ2-7; CDR3 protein: CSASPGFGEQYF
V gene: TRBV6-5; J gene: TRBJ1-2; CDR3 protein: CASSGTTYYGYTF
V gene: TRBV15; J gene: TRBJ2-1; CDR3 protein: CATSREQIAGYNEQFF
V gene: TRBV18; J gene: TRBJ2-7; CDR3 protein: CASSTQPGGGEQYF
V gene: TRBV6-5; J gene: TRBJ1-1; CDR3 protein: CASSSSGFGGTEAFF
V gene: TRBV6-4; J gene: TRBJ2-3; CDR3 protein: CASRGTTSTDTQYF
V gene: TRBV5-1; J gene: TRBJ2-7; CDR3 protein: CASSLVSSYEQYF
V gene: TRBV4-1; J gene: TRBJ2-1; CDR3 protein: CASSQRAGSGRVEQFF
V gene: TRBV7-9; J gene: TRBJ2-3; CDR3 protein: CASSLTSGRGTDTQYF
V gene: TRBV19; J gene: TRBJ2-1; CDR3 protein: CASSPRGLAGSYNEQFF
V gene: TRBV24-1; J gene: TRBJ2-5; CDR3 protein: CATSDLSTSGQETQYF
V gene: TRBV7-2; J gene: TRBJ2-7; CDR3 protein: CASSSGLAGAYEQYF
V gene: TRBV19; J gene: TRBJ1-2; CDR3 protein: CASSRIDRVGYTF
V gene: TRBV25-1; J gene: TRBJ2-7; CDR3 protein: CASNRGQGERWYF
V gene: TRBV6-5; J gene: TRBJ1-1; CDR3 protein: CASSYSARIMNTEAFF
V gene: TRBV30; J gene: TRBJ2-7; CDR3 protein: CAWSASGNEQYF
V gene: TRBV6-5; J gene: TRBJ1-1; CDR3 protein: CASRPRKGAATEAFF
V gene: TRBV25-1; J gene: TRBJ2-1; CDR3 protein: CASSDLTRGVNEQFF
V gene: TRBV5-1; J gene: TRBJ2-5; CDR3 protein: CASSFGLAGGETQYF
V gene: TRBV5-8; J gene: TRBJ2-1; CDR3 protein: CASSWGFSGRGDENEQFF
V gene: TRBV7-9; J gene: TRBJ1-1; CDR3 protein: CASSRGNLEAFF
V gene: TRBV12-3/TRBV12-4; J gene: TRBJ2-1; CDR3 protein: CASSKREYNEQFF
V gene: TRBV10-3; J gene: TRBJ2-1; CDR3 protein: CAISDFPSGRDNEQFF
V gene: TRBV6-5; J gene: TRBJ2-7; CDR3 protein: CATRQGGYEQYF
V gene: TRBV3-1/TRBV3-2; J gene: TRBJ2-1; CDR3 protein: CASSQARGAGSSEQFF
V gene: TRBV19; J gene: TRBJ1-5; CDR3 protein: CASSTSGRRPQHF
V gene: TRBV4-3; J gene: TRBJ2-7; CDR3 protein: CASSQDRGQGDEQYF
V gene: TRBV29-1; J gene: TRBJ1-5; CDR3 protein: CSVESGANQPQHF
V gene: TRBV15; J gene: TRBJ2-5; CDR3 protein: CATSRDSAGVLETQYF
V gene: TRBV30; J gene: TRBJ1-5; CDR3 protein: CAWRAPGQGERQPQHF
V gene: TRBV19; J gene: TRBJ1-2; CDR3 protein: CASSIFIRDSWRGYTF
V gene: TRBV2; J gene: TRBJ2-5; CDR3 protein: CASSPPGTGMETQYF
V gene: TRBV11-2; J gene: TRBJ1-3; CDR3 protein: CASSFWTGKRTGNTIYF
V gene: TRBV19; J gene: TRBJ2-1; CDR3 protein: CASRKLAGAYNEQFF